The TCR beta chain under discussion was sequenced for a study of cytomegalovirus exposure and HLA in healthy donors. CDR1 and CDR2 (germline): MNHEY, SMNVEV (reference sequence). Trimming took 4 bases from V and 0 from J; bases not matched to a gene: 4. The CDR3 totals 15 residues. The PCR had 60 Vbeta and 13 Jbeta primers. Libraries were prepared by immunoSEQ multiplex PCR; TCRdb keeps only in-frame clonotypes and omits some of them. The table includes around 190,000 clones, roughly 77% detected once. Sequencing input: PBMCs. The origin of this receptor is a young man in good health and CMV-seropositive. The V gene is TRBV27, the J gene TRBJ2-7; 9 nucleotides align to TRBD1. CDR3 residues: CASSYGDRDSYEQYF. Written as DNA, the CDR3 is TGTGCCAGCAGTTATGGGGACAGGGACTCCTACGAGCAGTACTTC.